The next 11 T cell receptor beta chains were all read from a single sample in a study of T cells in Graves' hyperthyroidism and ophthalmopathy. Researchers took RNA transcripts and amplified the TCR beta CDR3 regions from them. With the HTBI primer set, the TCR CDR3 went through a first round of RT-PCR. TCRdb redid the calling of the multiplex PCR reads with MiXCR, one entry per CDR3 protein. The sample lists 600,000 to 900,000 distinct CDR3 sequences, about 16% occurring once. Material for sequencing was blood. The receptors originated from a man younger than 30 with Graves' hyperthyroidism.

This clonotype appeared many times. This chain connects TRBV18 to TRBJ2-7; possibly TRBD1 or TRBD2 for D (5 bases each). From germline, CDR1 is KGHSH and CDR2 LQKENI. V lost 8 bases and J 4 bases, leaving 15 bases between the germline ends. CDR3 length equals 13 residues. CDR3 residues: CASSPPGAYEQYF. CDR3 DNA sequence: TGTGCCAGCAGCCCGCCCGGGGCATACGAGCAGTACTTC.

This clonotype was counted only a few times. The chain couples TRBV4-1 to TRBJ2-5; D uncertain. Trimming removed 5 bases from V and 5 bases from J, with 12 bases in between. The CDR3 is made up of 13 amino acids. The V gene's germline CDR1 is MGHRA and CDR2 YSYEKL. In DNA, the CDR3 is TGCGCCAGCAGCTGGAATCTCATGGAGACCCAGTACTTC. Amino acids: CASSWNLMETQYF.

This clonotype came up a few times. The chain couples TRBV19 to TRBJ1-1; D is unclear. Between the trimmed V and J ends, which lost 5 bases and 8 bases, there was a span of 12 bases. Germline CDR1 reads LNHDA; CDR2 reads SQIVND (reference sequence). This CDR3 contains 12 residues. The CDR3 DNA is TGTGCCAGTAGTCCCAGGCGCGACGAAGCTTTCTTT. Translated: CASSPRRDEAFF.

This clonotype was recorded at least ten times. The chain joins TRBV15 to TRBJ2-7; no reliable D call. Germline V gene data show CDR1 as LNHNV and CDR2 as YYDKDF (reference sequence). V was cut by 0 bases and J by 6 bases, with 12 bases left in between. The CDR3 consists of 14 residues. CDR3 DNA sequence: TGTGCCACCAGCAGAGATAGGTTGTACCCCGAGCAGTACTTC. Protein sequence: CATSRDRLYPEQYF.

Concerning this clonotype itself: It may be a read error: a sequence one base away is much more abundant. This chain uses TRBV28 with TRBJ1-5; TRBD1 matches 7 bases. The CDR3 contains 18 residues. The V segment lost 3 bases and the J segment 2 bases; nucleotides outside the gene matches: 13. Germline V lookup: CDR1 MDHEN, CDR2 SYDVKM. In nucleotides, the CDR3 is TGTGCCAGCAGTTTCGCACTTACAGGGGCCGGGGGCAATCAGCCCCAGCATTTT. As protein: CASSFALTGAGGNQPQHF.

This clonotype showed up just a few times. The chain recombines TRBV20-1 with TRBJ1-5, with D possibly being TRBD1 (5 bases). The CDR3 totals 17 residues. V was pared by 4 bases and J by 1 base, with 20 bases between. CDR1 is DFQATT and CDR2 is SNEGSKA in the germline V gene (reference sequence). The CDR3 sequence: CSATRDGQSFSNQPQHF. CDR3 coding DNA: TGCAGTGCTACCCGGGACGGACAATCTTTCAGCAATCAGCCCCAGCATTTT.

This clonotype was observed many times. This chain connects TRBV12-3 or TRBV12-4 to TRBJ2-7, with TRBD1 identical over 9 bases. CDR3 length equals 14 residues. The ends lost 6 bases at V and 1 base at J; junction bases unmatched: 4. CDR3 residues: CASRPTGGSYEQYF. In nucleotides, the CDR3 is TGTGCCAGCAGGCCGACAGGGGGTTCCTACGAGCAGTACTTC.

This clonotype was detected many times. V is TRBV2 and J is TRBJ2-7; TRBD1 matches at 8 bases. Germline assignment: CDR1 SNHLY and CDR2 FYNNEI. This CDR3 is 15 amino acids long. Losses at the gene ends were 9 bases for V and 3 bases for J; bases not matched to a gene: 13. CDR3: CASKWRMGTGYEQYF. CDR3 in DNA: TGTGCCAGTAAGTGGAGAATGGGGACAGGCTACGAGCAGTACTTC. Looking up the rest from reference TRBV2 and TRBJ2-7 gives the full variable domain: EPEVTQTPSHQVTQMGQEVILRCVPISNHLYFYWYRQILGQKVEFLVSFYNNEISEKSEIFDDQFSVERPDGSNFTLKIRSTKLEDSAMYFCASKWRMGTGYEQYFGPGTRLTVT.

This clonotype came up a few times. The chain employs TRBV29-1 and TRBJ2-1; TRBD2 might be the D (6 bases). The CDR3 totals 14 residues. V was clipped by 6 bases and J by 0 bases, with 12 bases between them. Germline CDR1 reads SQVTM; CDR2 reads ANQGSEA. The CDR3: CSVVSGGSYNEQFF. CDR3 sequence (DNA): TGCAGCGTCGTTAGCGGTGGCTCCTACAATGAGCAGTTCTTC.

This clonotype has a count of ten or more. The gene calls are TRBV28 and TRBJ1-1, with 9 bases lining up with TRBD1. CDR1 is MDHEN, CDR2 SYDVKM, per germline. This CDR3 has 14 amino acids. V trimming: 7 bases; J trimming: 4 bases; junction bases outside the gene matches: 7. The CDR3 DNA sequence: TGTGCCAGCAAACCGACAGGGGGTACCACTGAAGCTTTCTTT. The encoded protein is CASKPTGGTTEAFF.

This clonotype was seen at least ten times. V and J are TRBV3-1 and TRBJ2-1; tentatively, D is TRBD2 (6 bases). V lost 0 bases to trimming and J lost 0 bases, with 15 bases between them. This CDR3 comprises 18 residues. Germline CDR1 LGHDT, CDR2 YNNKEL (reference sequence). CDR3 sequence reads: CASSQDSPQTSSYNEQFF. The DNA for the CDR3 is TGTGCCAGCAGCCAAGATTCCCCCCAGACTAGCTCCTACAATGAGCAGTTCTTC.